The TCR beta chain described here comes from a study of T cell responses to AZD1222 COVID-19 vaccine. This CDR3 has 14 amino acids. The germline V gene has CDR1 MNHEY and CDR2 SMNVEV (reference sequence). V lost 3 bases to trimming and J lost 4 bases; unmatched junction nucleotides: 5. Here immunoSEQ multiplex PCR was the method, and the copy in TCRdb shows in-frame clones only, minus some. The table includes 150,000 to 200,000 clones, 75% to 95% detected once. The TCR was taken from an adult in good health. The material was peripheral blood, obtained on day 0 of AZD1222 vaccination. This chain connects TRBV27 to TRBJ1-2, with 7 bases that match TRBD1. The CDR3 nucleotides read TGTGCCAGCAGTTTCCAGGGGGAAAGCTATGGCTACACCTTC. This sequence encodes CASSFQGESYGYTF.